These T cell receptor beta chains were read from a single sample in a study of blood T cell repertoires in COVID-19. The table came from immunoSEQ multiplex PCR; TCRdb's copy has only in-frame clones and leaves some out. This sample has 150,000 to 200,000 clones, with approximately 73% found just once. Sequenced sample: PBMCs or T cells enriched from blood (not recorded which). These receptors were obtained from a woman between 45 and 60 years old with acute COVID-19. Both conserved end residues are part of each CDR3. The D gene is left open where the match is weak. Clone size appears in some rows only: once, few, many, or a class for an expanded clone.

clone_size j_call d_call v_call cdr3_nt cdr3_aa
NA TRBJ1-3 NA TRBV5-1 TGCGCCAGCAGCCGTCAACAGGGATCTAGCTCTGGAAACACCATATATTTT CASSRQQGSSSGNTIYF
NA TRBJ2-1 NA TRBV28 TGTGCCAGCAGTCAGGAGCGGAGTCTAAACAATGAGCAGTTCTTC CASSQERSLNNEQFF
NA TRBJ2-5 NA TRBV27 TGTGCCAGCAGTTTCCTTTCTGAAGAGACCCAGTACTTC CASSFLSEETQYF
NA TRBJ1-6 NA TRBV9 TGTGCCAGCAGTGAGACTCCAGGGTACGGTAATTCGCCCCTCCACTTT CASSETPGYGNSPLHF
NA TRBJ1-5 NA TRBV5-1 TGCGCCAGCAGCTGGACTGGAGGGCAGCCCCAGCATTTT CASSWTGGQPQHF
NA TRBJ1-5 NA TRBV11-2 TGTGCCAGCAGCTTAGTCCCGGGAAGACAGCCCCAGCATTTT CASSLVPGRQPQHF
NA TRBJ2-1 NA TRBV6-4 TGTGCCAGCAGTGAGTCGGGGTTGGATGAGCAGTTCTTC CASSESGLDEQFF
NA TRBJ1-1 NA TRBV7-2 TGTGCCAGCAGCTTAGGAGGACAGAAGAACACTGAAGCTTTCTTT CASSLGGQKNTEAFF
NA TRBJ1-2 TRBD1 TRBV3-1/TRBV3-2 TGTGCCAGCAGCCTTTACAGGGGGTATGGCTACACCTTC CASSLYRGYGYTF
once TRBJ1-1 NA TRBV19 TGTGCCAGTAGTCCCACAACCAGGGATTCAGCTTTCTTT CASSPTTRDSAFF
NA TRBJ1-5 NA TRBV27 TGTGCCAGCAGTTTATTGGGGGGAGGGCCTAATCAGCCCCAGCATTTT CASSLLGGGPNQPQHF
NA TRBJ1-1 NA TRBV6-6 TGTGCCAGCAGTTACCGGACAGAAGCTTTCTTT CASSYRTEAFF
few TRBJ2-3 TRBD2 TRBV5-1 TGCGCCAGCAGCTTGGACGGCGGGGGGGCCACAGATACGCAGTATTTT CASSLDGGGATDTQYF
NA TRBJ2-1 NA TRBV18 TGTGCCAGCTCACCACTAGTAGCTAATGAGCAGTTCTTC CASSPLVANEQFF
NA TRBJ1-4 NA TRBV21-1 TGTGCCAGCAGCGCCCTTCCACAGGGAAGAGGTGAAAAACTGTTTTTT CASSALPQGRGEKLFF
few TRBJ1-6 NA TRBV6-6 TGTGCCAGACGACCCGACCTAGATTCACCCCTCCACTTT CARRPDLDSPLHF
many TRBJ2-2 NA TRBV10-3 TGTGCCATCAGTGAGGGACAGTCCACCGGGGAGCTGTTTTTT CAISEGQSTGELFF
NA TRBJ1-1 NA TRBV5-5 TGTGCCAGCAGACACCCAAGGAGATTAGGAGCTTTCTTT CASRHPRRLGAFF
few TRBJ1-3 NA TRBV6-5 TGTGCCGGCGGGACTGGAAACACCATATATTTT CAGGTGNTIYF
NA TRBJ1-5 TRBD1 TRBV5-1 TGCGCCAGCAGCAGGAGACAGGGGCCTTTAATGGATCAGCCCCAGCATTTT CASSRRQGPLMDQPQHF
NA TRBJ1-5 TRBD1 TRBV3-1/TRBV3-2 TGTGCCAGCAGCCGCGGAAGGACAGGGGGGGCTCAGCCCCAGCATTTT CASSRGRTGGAQPQHF
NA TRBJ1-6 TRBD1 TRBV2 TGTGCCAGCAGTGAAATGGACCCCGGGACAGATAATTCACCCCTCCACTTT CASSEMDPGTDNSPLHF
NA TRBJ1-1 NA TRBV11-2 TGTGCCAGCAGCTTAGTAACGGGGAACACTGAAGCTTTCTTT CASSLVTGNTEAFF
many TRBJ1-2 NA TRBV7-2 TGTGCCAGCAGCTTCCGACAGAGAAACTATGGCTACACCTTC CASSFRQRNYGYTF
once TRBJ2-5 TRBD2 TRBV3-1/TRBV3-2 TGTGCCAGCAGCCAAGATTTCGTCCTAGCGGGGGGGCAAGAGACCCAGTACTTC CASSQDFVLAGGQETQYF
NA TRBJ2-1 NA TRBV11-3 TGTGCCAGCAGCTTACGGGGTAACGGAGGGAATGAGCAGTTCTTC CASSLRGNGGNEQFF
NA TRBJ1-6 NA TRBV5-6 TGTGCCAGCAGCTTGGAGCGGTCACCCCTCCACTTT CASSLERSPLHF
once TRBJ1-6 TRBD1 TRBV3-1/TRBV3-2 TGTGCCAGCAGCCTCCGGGACAGCAATTCACCCCTCCACTTT CASSLRDSNSPLHF
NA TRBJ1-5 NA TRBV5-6 TGTGCCAGCAGCTTGGGCGACAGGCAGCCCCAGCATTTT CASSLGDRQPQHF
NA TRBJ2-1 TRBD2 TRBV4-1 TGCGCCAGCAGCCAAGGACTAGCGGGGGTAAATGAGCAGTTCTTC CASSQGLAGVNEQFF
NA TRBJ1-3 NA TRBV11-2 TGTGCCGAGAGCTCTGGAAACACCATATATTTT CAESSGNTIYF
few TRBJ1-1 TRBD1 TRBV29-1 TGCAGCGTTGAACAGGGGGCTGAAGCTTTCTTT CSVEQGAEAFF
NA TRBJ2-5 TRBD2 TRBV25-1 TGTGCCAGCAGTGAATTAAGGGGCGGGAGACAAGAGACCCAGTACTTC CASSELRGGRQETQYF
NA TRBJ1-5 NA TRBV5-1 TGCGCCAGCAGCTTGGAAGGGGAAGGTGGACAGCCCCAGCATTTT CASSLEGEGGQPQHF
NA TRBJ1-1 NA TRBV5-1 TGCGCCAGCAGCACGGACAGTCTGAACACTGAAGCTTTCTTT CASSTDSLNTEAFF
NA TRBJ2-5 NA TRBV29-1 TGCAGCGTTGCAGGGCGGGACGTACCCATGCGCGTTCGGGAGACCCAGTACTTC CSVAGRDVPMRVRETQYF
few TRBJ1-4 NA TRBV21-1 TGTGCCAGCCGAACTCCTGGGGGACAGGGTTCTAATGAAAAACTGTTTTTT CASRTPGGQGSNEKLFF
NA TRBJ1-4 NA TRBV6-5 TGTGCCAGCAGTTACACAGGTTCAACTAATGAAAAACTGTTTTTT CASSYTGSTNEKLFF
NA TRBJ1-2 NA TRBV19 TGTGCCAGTAGTATGAAGTTCGGACTAAACTATGGCTACACCTTC CASSMKFGLNYGYTF
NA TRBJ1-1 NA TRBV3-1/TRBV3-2 TGTGCCAGCAAGGGGGAGGGTAGGGTGACTGAAGCTTTCTTT CASKGEGRVTEAFF
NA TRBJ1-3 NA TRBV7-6 TGTGCCAGCAGCTTAGCGCCGGGGGGCTCTGGAAACACCATATATTTT CASSLAPGGSGNTIYF
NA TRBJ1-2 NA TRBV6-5 TGTGCCAGCAGGCAGGATGGCTACACCTTC CASRQDGYTF
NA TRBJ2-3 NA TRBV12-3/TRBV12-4 TGTGCCAGCAGTTACGCGGGTACAGATACGCAGTATTTT CASSYAGTDTQYF
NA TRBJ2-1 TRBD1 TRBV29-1 TGCAGCGGGGGGAGGGACAGGGACATCTACAATGAGCAGTTCTTC CSGGRDRDIYNEQFF
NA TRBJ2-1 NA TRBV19 TGTGCCAGTAGTATTCAATACAATGAGCAGTTCTTC CASSIQYNEQFF
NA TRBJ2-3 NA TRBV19 TGTGCCAGTAGGTCACAGGGTAGGAGCACAGATACGCAGTATTTT CASRSQGRSTDTQYF
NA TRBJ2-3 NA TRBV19 TGTGCCAGTAGTATCCTGGACAACCCCGATACGCAGTATTTT CASSILDNPDTQYF